The next 16 T cell receptor beta chains were all read from a single sample in a study of read filtering for tumor transcriptome and immune sequencing. From about 400 ng of RNA, a library with molecular barcoded alpha/delta and beta/gamma adaptors was made. TCRdb re-derived calls from the reads in MiXCR, one entry per CDR3 protein. The top ten clones hold around 14% of a sample with about 90,000 distinct CDR3 sequences, 9% to 15% of them seen once. Specimen: a population of CD138-negative cells sorted from bone marrow. These receptors originate from a donor at least 40 years old with multiple myeloma.

This clonotype occurred many times. The rearrangement joins TRBV15 to TRBJ2-1; 8 nucleotides match TRBD2. V shed 3 bases and J 4 bases; nucleotides not matched to a gene: 11. Germline CDR1 reads LNHNV; CDR2 reads YYDKDF (reference sequence). This CDR3 is built from 17 residues. The DNA of the CDR3 is TGTGCCACCAGCAGGTGGGCTAGCGGGCGGAGTTACAATGAGCAGTTCTTC. It specifies CATSRWASGRSYNEQFF.

This clonotype was seen many times. V is TRBV7-2 and J is TRBJ2-1; D tentatively reads TRBD1 or TRBD2 (5 bases each). The CDR3 is 16 residues long. Germline values: CDR1 SGHTA, CDR2 FQGNSA. Trimming took 6 bases from V and 5 from J, leaving 20 bases between them. CDR3: CASRPIVSGTNNEQFF. CDR3 bases: TGTGCCAGCAGGCCAATAGTATCCGGGACCAACAATGAGCAGTTCTTC.

A note on this clonotype: This sequence may be a read error, since a much larger clone differs from it by one base. The chain recombines TRBV4-2 with TRBJ2-1; 10 bases match TRBD2. This CDR3 is built from 16 residues. Germline V CDR1 and CDR2: LGHNA, YNFKEQ. The CDR3 region has the DNA TGTGCCAGCAGCGATCGGACTAGCGGAACCCACAATGTGCAGTTCTTC. Its translation: CASSDRTSGTHNVQFF.

Turning to this clonotype: The conserved phenylalanine or tryptophan normally closing the CDR3 is absent here, so this likely arose from a read error. V and J are TRBV25-1 and TRBJ2-1; 8 positions match TRBD2. Germline V gene data show CDR1 as MGHDK and CDR2 as SYGVNS. The CDR3 runs 12 residues. Unmatched junction bases numbered 12, after V lost 10 bases and J lost 13 bases. CDR3 region: CATDTSGGRQFC. For the CDR3, the DNA is TGTGCCACCGATACTAGCGGAGGTCGACAGTTCTGC.

This clonotype was counted many times. The gene calls are TRBV2 and TRBJ2-1, with TRBD2 identical over 9 bases. Looked up from germline, CDR1 is SNHLY and CDR2 is FYNNEI. V shed 7 bases, J shed 8 bases, and the junction held 9 bases outside the gene matches. The CDR3 totals 14 residues. The CDR3 loop reads CASTYGLAPDEQFF. In DNA, the CDR3 is TGTGCCAGCACCTACGGACTAGCGCCTGATGAGCAGTTCTTC.

This clonotype was recorded at least ten times. V usage is TRBV28 and J usage is TRBJ2-1; 7 positions agree with TRBD2. V lost 5 bases to trimming and J lost 0 bases; unmatched junction nucleotides: 4. This CDR3 comprises 15 residues. Germline assignment: CDR1 MDHEN and CDR2 SYDVKM. The CDR3 here is CASSGRGSSYNEQFF. The CDR3 DNA reads as TGTGCCAGCAGTGGGAGGGGTAGCTCCTACAATGAGCAGTTCTTC.

With respect to this clonotype: This sequence may be a read error, since a much larger clone differs from it by one base. The chain recombines TRBV12-3 or TRBV12-4 with TRBJ1-1; D is unclear. The CDR3 is 15 residues long. V shed 4 bases and J shed 0 bases, with 12 bases lying between them. The CDR3 DNA sequence: TGTGCCAGCAGTTCGAGCGACTTTTTGAACACTGAAGCTTTCTTT. Encoded protein: CASSSSDFLNTEAFF.

A remark on this clonotype: One end of the junction varies from germline; a read error may be responsible. V and J are TRBV20-1 and TRBJ2-3; TRBD1 agrees at 7 bases. Germline V gene sequence: CDR1 DFQATT, CDR2 SNEGSKA (reference sequence). CDR3 length: 15 amino acids. The CDR3 loop is CSARSTSIGTDTRYF. For the CDR3, the DNA is TGCAGTGCTAGATCCACTTCCATAGGGACAGATACGCGGTATTTT.

The table lists this clonotype with a few counts. A much larger clone lies one base from this, so it may be a read error. The chain joins TRBV12-3 or TRBV12-4 to TRBJ2-6, with D maybe TRBD1 (5 bases). CDR3 length: 15 amino acids. Deletions cut 5 bases from V and 7 bases from J, with 15 bases between. The CDR3 is CASSPLWGCANVLTF. The CDR3 DNA follows: TGTGCCAGCAGTCCTTTATGGGGCTGCGCCAACGTCCTGACTTTC.

This rearrangement joins TRBV20-1 to TRBJ1-1; D gene ambiguous. CDR1 DFQATT and CDR2 SNEGSKA come from the germline V gene (reference sequence). The V gene lost 3 bases and the J gene lost 5 bases, with 19 bases spanning the gap. The CDR3 contains 15 residues. In DNA, the CDR3 is TGCAGTGCTAGGTTGAATAGGGTCCCACCAACTGAAGCTTTCTTT. Amino acids: CSARLNRVPPTEAFF.

This clonotype was detected many times. The chain is built from TRBV5-1 and TRBJ2-1; 11 positions match TRBD1. The germline V gene has CDR1 SGHRS and CDR2 YFSETQ. The V gene end was trimmed by 4 bases and the J gene end by 8 bases; junction bases not matched to a gene: 8. The CDR3 has 15 residues. For the CDR3, the DNA is TGCGCCAGCAGCATGGGACAGGGGGGACAGGATGAGCAGTTCTTC. Amino acids: CASSMGQGGQDEQFF.

This clonotype showed up many times. The chain employs TRBV11-2 and TRBJ2-1, with TRBD2 matching over 9 bases. The germline V gene has CDR1 SGHAT and CDR2 FQNNGV. Trimming at V came to 3 bases and at J to 8 bases, leaving 5 bases not matched to a gene. CDR3 length equals 14 residues. The CDR3 region is CASSFSGSGDEQFF. CDR3 coding DNA: TGTGCCAGCAGCTTTAGCGGGAGTGGAGATGAGCAGTTCTTC.

This chain joins TRBV6-6 and TRBJ2-1; D perhaps matches TRBD2 (5 bases). Trimming pared 2 bases from V and 1 base from J, leaving 6 bases between. Germline lookup yields CDR1 MNHNY and CDR2 SVGAGI (reference sequence). The CDR3 sequence is 14 residues long. The DNA of the CDR3 is TGTGCCAGCAGTTACAGCGGTTCCTACAATGAGCAGTTCTTC. It yields the protein CASSYSGSYNEQFF.

This clonotype appeared a few times. One end of the junction fails to match germline, which may point to a read error. The V and J genes are TRBV28 and TRBJ1-5, with unresolved D. CDR3 length equals 12 residues. The V gene's germline CDR1 is MDHEN and CDR2 SYDVKM. The CDR3 sequence: CASAGSNRPQHF. The DNA for the CDR3 is TGTGCCTCAGCCGGGAGCAATCGGCCCCAGCATTTT. Complete variable domain (other parts from reference TRBV28 and TRBJ1-5): DVKVTQSSRYLVKRTGEKVFLECVQDMDHENMFWYRQDPGLGLRLIYFSYDVKMKEKGDIPEGYSVSREKKERFSLILESASTNQTSMYLCASAGSNRPQHFGDGTRLSIL.

This clonotype was seen repeatedly, ten times or more. The rearrangement links TRBV6-1 to TRBJ2-3, with D hard to call. The germline V and J ends were trimmed by 3 bases and 7 bases, with 5 bases remaining between them. CDR3 length equals 11 residues. CDR1 is MNHNS, CDR2 SASEGT, per germline. The CDR3 bases are TGTGCCAGCAGTGAGGCTCATACGCAGTATTTT. It translates to CASSEAHTQYF.

This clonotype was seen a handful of times. CDR3 amino acids: CASRKRGLAVNEQFF. The CDR3 region has the DNA TGTGCCAGCAGAAAGCGAGGGCTAGCGGTCAATGAGCAGTTCTTC. V gene TRBV11-1 combines with J gene TRBJ2-1, with 7 bases matching TRBD2. Germline V gene sequence: CDR1 SGHAT, CDR2 FQDESV (reference sequence). This CDR3 spans 15 amino acids. V trimming: 6 bases; J trimming: 6 bases; junction bases outside the gene matches: 11.